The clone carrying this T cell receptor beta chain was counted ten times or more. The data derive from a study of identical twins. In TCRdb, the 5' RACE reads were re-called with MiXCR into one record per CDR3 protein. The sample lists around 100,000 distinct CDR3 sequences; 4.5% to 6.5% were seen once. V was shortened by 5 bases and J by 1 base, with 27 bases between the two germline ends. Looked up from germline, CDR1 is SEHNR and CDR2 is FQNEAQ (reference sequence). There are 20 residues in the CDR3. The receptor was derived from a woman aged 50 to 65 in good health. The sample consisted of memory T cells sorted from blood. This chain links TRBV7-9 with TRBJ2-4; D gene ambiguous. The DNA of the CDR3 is TGTGCCAGCAGCCAAGGCCCCTTCGGAACTCGTGAAGCCGCCAAAAACATTCAGTACTTC. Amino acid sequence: CASSQGPFGTREAAKNIQYF.